This is a list of T cell receptor beta chains from one sample in a study of CD8 T cells in ankylosing spondylitis. TCRdb called the 5' RACE reads again in MiXCR, with one record for every CDR3 protein. There are about 170,000 distinct CDR3 sequences in the sample; 18% occur only once, and approximately 7.8% lies in the top ten. Sequences were obtained from blood, either unsorted or a sorted T cell fraction (not recorded which). These receptors were obtained from a male donor with ankylosing spondylitis or in good health (not recorded which). CDR3s include the opening cysteine and the closing phenylalanine or tryptophan. D genes are given only for firm matches. The size entry is marked missing in some rows and otherwise reads once, few, many or a size class.

v_call	clone_size	j_call	d_call	cdr3_aa	cdr3_nt
TRBV9	few	TRBJ2-7	TRBD2	CASSVAGTSVEQYF	TGTGCCAGCAGCGTAGCCGGGACTAGCGTCGAGCAGTACTTC
TRBV20-1	many	TRBJ1-1	TRBD1	CSARDMGQLNTEAFF	TGCAGTGCTAGAGATATGGGACAGCTAAACACTGAAGCTTTCTTT
TRBV4-1	few	TRBJ1-5	NA	CASSQLAVGGGPQHF	TGCGCCAGCAGCCAGTTGGCCGTCGGTGGTGGGCCCCAGCATTTT
TRBV5-1	NA	TRBJ2-4	TRBD1	CASSLEGQTSIQYF	TGCGCCAGCAGCTTGGAGGGACAGACGAGCATTCAGTACTTC
TRBV12-3/TRBV12-4	few	TRBJ2-2	TRBD1	CASRGQGTRELFF	TGTGCCAGCAGAGGACAGGGGACCCGGGAGCTGTTTTTT
TRBV6-1	few	TRBJ2-7	TRBD1	CASSLTGVLNEQYF	TGTGCCAGCAGTCTAACAGGGGTTTTGAACGAGCAGTACTTC
TRBV3-1	NA	TRBJ1-3	NA	CASSQDLQNADKGNTIYF	TGTGCCAGCAGCCAAGATCTGCAGAACGCCGATAAGGGAAACACCATATATTTT
TRBV20-1	many	TRBJ2-7	TRBD2	CSASPTTSGSRYEQYF	TGCAGTGCTAGTCCCACGACTAGCGGGAGTCGCTACGAGCAGTACTTC
TRBV30	few	TRBJ2-7	TRBD2	CAWSGGGGSYEQYF	TGTGCCTGGAGTGGTGGCGGGGGCTCCTACGAGCAGTACTTC
TRBV12-3/TRBV12-4	many	TRBJ2-1	TRBD2	CASSLALAGVYNEQFF	TGTGCCAGCAGTTTAGCGCTAGCGGGAGTCTACAATGAGCAGTTCTTC
TRBV29-1	many	TRBJ2-1	NA	CSGTTSRAEQFF	TGCAGCGGGACGACTAGTCGAGCTGAGCAGTTCTTC
TRBV11-2	many	TRBJ1-5	NA	CASSLYPGRINQPQHF	TGTGCCAGCAGCTTATACCCGGGTCGGATTAATCAGCCCCAGCATTTT
TRBV5-6	NA	TRBJ1-2	NA	CASSLAGQRTWGYTF	TGTGCCAGCAGCTTGGCCGGCCAGCGCACCTGGGGCTACACCTTC
TRBV5-1	many	TRBJ2-1	TRBD2	CASSPTSGRQPYNEQFF	TGCGCCAGCAGCCCAACTAGCGGGAGGCAACCCTACAATGAGCAGTTCTTC
TRBV5-1	many	TRBJ2-2	TRBD2	CASSVTSGGVVTGELFF	TGCGCCAGCAGCGTGACTAGCGGTGGTGTGGTCACCGGGGAGCTGTTTTTT
TRBV2	NA	TRBJ2-5	NA	CASRIGSPWETQYF	TGTGCCAGCAGAATAGGCTCGCCATGGGAGACCCAGTACTTC
TRBV5-1	many	TRBJ2-1	TRBD1	CASRQGGTGGDEQFF	TGCGCCAGCCGCCAGGGAGGGACAGGGGGCGATGAGCAGTTCTTC
TRBV5-5	many	TRBJ1-2	TRBD1	CASSLPGQGFYGYTF	TGTGCCAGCAGCTTGCCAGGACAGGGTTTTTATGGCTACACCTTC
TRBV20-1	many	TRBJ2-7	NA	CSARDPPPSASYEQYF	TGCAGTGCTAGAGACCCGCCCCCTAGCGCCTCCTACGAGCAGTACTTC